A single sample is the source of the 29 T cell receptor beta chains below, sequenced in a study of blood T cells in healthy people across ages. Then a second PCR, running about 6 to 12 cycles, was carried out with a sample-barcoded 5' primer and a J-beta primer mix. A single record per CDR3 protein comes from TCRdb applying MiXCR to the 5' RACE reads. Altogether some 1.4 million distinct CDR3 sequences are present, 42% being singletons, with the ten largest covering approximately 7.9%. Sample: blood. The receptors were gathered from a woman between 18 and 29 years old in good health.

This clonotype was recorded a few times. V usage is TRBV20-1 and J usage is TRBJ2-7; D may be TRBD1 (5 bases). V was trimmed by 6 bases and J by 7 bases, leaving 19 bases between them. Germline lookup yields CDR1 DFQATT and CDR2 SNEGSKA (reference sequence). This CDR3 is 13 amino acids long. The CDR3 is CSAEIFRAVEQYF. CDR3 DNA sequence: TGCAGTGCCGAAATTTTCAGGGCCGTTGAGCAGTACTTC.

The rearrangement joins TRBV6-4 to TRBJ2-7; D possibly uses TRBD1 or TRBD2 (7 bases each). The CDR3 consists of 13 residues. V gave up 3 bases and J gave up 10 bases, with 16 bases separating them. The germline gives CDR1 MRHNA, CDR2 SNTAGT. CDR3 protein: CASSEREGATQYF. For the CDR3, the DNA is TGTGCCAGCAGTGAGAGGGAGGGGGCTACCCAGTACTTC.

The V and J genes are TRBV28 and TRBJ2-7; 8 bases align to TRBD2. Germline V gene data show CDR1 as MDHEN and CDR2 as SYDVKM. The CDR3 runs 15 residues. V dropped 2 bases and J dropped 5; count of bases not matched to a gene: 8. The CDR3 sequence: CASSLEPGGLHEQYF. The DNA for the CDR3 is TGTGCCAGCAGTTTAGAGCCGGGGGGGCTGCACGAGCAGTACTTC.

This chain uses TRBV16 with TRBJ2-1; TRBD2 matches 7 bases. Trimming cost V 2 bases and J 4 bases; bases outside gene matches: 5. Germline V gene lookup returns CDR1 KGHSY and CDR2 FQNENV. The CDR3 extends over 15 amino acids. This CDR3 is CASSQGRVGYNEQFF. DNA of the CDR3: TGTGCCAGCAGCCAAGGGAGGGTCGGATACAATGAGCAGTTCTTC.

The CDR3 nucleotides read TGCAGCGCTCGGGACTCTTCGAACACTGAAGCTTTCTTT. Protein sequence: CSARDSSNTEAFF. The chain carries TRBV29-1 and TRBJ1-1; possibly TRBD1 for D (5 bases). The CDR3 runs 13 residues. Per germline, CDR1 SQVTM and CDR2 ANQGSEA. V lost 7 bases, J lost 1 base, and 13 bases lay in between.

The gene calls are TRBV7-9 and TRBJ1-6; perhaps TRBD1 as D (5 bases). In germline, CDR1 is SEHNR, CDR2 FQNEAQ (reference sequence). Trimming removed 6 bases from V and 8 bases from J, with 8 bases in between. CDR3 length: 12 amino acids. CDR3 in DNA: TGTGCCAGCAGACGGGGGGATTCACCCCTCCACTTT. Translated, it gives CASRRGDSPLHF.

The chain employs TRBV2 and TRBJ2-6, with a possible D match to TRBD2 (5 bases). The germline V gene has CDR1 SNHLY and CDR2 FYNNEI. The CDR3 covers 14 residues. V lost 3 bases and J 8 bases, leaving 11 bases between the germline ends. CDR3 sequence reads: CASSDGRATNVLTF. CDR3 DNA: TGTGCCAGCAGTGATGGGCGGGCGACCAACGTCCTGACTTTC.

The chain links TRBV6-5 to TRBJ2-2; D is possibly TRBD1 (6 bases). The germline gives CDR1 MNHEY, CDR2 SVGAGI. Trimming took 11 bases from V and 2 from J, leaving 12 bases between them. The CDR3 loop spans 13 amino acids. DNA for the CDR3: TGTGCCGCAGGGGACACCAACACCGGGGAGCTGTTTTTT. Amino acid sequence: CAAGDTNTGELFF.

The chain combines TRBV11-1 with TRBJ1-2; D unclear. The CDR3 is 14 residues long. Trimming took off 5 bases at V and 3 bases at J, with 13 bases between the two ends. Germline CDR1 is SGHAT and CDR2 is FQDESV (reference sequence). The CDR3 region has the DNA TGTGCCAGCAGCCGCCTTAGGGATGACTATGGCTACACCTTC. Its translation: CASSRLRDDYGYTF.

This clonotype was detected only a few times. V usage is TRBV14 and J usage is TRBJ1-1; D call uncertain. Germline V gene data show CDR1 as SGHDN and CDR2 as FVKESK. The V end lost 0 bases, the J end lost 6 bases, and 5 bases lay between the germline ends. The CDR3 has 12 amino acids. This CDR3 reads CASSQDWAEAFF. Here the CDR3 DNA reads TGTGCCAGCAGCCAAGATTGGGCTGAAGCTTTCTTT.

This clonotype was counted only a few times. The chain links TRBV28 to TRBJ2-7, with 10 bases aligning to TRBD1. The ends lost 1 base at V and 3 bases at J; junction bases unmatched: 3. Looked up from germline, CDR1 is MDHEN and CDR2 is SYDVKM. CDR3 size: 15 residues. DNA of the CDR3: TGTGCCAGCAGTTTATTCGGGACAGGGGTCTACGAGCAGTACTTC. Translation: CASSLFGTGVYEQYF.

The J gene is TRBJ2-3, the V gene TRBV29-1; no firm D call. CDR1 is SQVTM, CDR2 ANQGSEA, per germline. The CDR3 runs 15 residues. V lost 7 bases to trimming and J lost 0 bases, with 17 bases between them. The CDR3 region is CSGLGSPLSTDTQYF. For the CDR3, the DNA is TGCAGCGGCTTAGGGTCACCACTTAGCACAGATACGCAGTATTTT.

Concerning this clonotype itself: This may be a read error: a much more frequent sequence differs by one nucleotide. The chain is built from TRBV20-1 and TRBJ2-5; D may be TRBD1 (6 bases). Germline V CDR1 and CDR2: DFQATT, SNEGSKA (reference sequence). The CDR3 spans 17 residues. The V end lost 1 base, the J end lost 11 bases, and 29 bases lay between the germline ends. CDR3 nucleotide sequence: TGCAGTGCTAGAGTAGGCCAAGAGAGGGGGATGGGCAATGAGCAGTACTTC. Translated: CSARVGQERGMGNEQYF.

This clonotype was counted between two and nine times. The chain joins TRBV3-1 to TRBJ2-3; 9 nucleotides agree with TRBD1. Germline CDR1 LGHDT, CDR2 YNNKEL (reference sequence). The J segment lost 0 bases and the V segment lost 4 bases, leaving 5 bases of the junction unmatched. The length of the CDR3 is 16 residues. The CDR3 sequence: CASSRMGQGSTDTQYF. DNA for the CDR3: TGTGCCAGCAGCCGCATGGGACAGGGTAGCACAGATACGCAGTATTTT.

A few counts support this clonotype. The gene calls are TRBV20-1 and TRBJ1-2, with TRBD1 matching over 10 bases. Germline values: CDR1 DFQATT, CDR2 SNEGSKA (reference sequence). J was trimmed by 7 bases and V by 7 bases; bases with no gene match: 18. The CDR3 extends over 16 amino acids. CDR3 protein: CSGHLMTGGSFGGYTF. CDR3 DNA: TGCAGTGGACATCTGATGACAGGGGGCTCTTTTGGTGGCTACACCTTC.

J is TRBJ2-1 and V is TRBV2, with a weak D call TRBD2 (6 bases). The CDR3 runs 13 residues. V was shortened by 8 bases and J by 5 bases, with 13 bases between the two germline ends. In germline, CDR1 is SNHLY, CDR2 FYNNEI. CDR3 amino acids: CASSGGLNNEQFF. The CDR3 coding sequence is TGTGCCAGCTCTGGGGGACTCAACAATGAGCAGTTCTTC.

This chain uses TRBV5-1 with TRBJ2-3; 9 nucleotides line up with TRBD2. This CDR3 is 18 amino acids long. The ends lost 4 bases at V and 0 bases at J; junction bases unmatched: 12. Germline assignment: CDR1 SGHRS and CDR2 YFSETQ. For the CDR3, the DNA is TGCGCCAGCAGCCGCGGGCCTAGCGGGATGATGAGCACAGATACGCAGTATTTT. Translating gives CASSRGPSGMMSTDTQYF.

The CDR3 sequence: CSARGGDQPQHF. The CDR3 DNA is TGCAGTGCTAGGGGGGGCGATCAGCCCCAGCATTTT. The chain is built from TRBV20-1 and TRBJ1-5, with D perhaps TRBD1 (6 bases). Trimming shortened V by 3 bases and J by 5 bases, and 8 bases separated the two germline ends. The CDR3 extends over 12 amino acids. Germline lookup yields CDR1 DFQATT and CDR2 SNEGSKA (reference sequence).

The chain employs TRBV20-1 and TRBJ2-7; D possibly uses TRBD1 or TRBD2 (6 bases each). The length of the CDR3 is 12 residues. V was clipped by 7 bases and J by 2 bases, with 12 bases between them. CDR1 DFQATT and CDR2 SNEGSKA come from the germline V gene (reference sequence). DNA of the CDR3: TGCAGTGTCAGGGGACTTACCTACGAGCAGTACTTC. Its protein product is CSVRGLTYEQYF.

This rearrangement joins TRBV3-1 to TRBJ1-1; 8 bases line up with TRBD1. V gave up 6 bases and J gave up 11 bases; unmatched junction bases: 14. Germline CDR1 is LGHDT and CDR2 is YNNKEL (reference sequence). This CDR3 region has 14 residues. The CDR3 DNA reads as TGTGCCAGCAGAGATCCGGGACAGGCGGCGAGGGCTTTCTTT. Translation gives CASRDPGQAARAFF.

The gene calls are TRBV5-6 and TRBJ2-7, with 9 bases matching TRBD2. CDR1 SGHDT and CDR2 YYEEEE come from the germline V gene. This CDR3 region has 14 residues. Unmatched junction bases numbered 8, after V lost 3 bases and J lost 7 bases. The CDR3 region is CASSSIAGVNEQYF. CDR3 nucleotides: TGTGCCAGCAGCTCAATAGCGGGAGTAAATGAGCAGTACTTC.

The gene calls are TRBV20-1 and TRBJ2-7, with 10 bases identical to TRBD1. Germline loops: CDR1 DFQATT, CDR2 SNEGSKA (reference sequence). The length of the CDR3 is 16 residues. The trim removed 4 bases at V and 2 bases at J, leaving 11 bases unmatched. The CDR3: CSANPTPGQGTYEQYF. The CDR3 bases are TGCAGTGCTAACCCGACACCGGGACAGGGGACCTACGAGCAGTACTTC.

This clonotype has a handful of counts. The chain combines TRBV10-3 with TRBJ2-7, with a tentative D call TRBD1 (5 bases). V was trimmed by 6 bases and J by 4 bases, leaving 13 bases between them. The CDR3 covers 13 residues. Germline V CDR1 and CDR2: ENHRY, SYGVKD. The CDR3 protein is CAISPGSVYEQYF. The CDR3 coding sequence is TGTGCCATCAGCCCAGGGTCCGTGTACGAGCAGTACTTC.

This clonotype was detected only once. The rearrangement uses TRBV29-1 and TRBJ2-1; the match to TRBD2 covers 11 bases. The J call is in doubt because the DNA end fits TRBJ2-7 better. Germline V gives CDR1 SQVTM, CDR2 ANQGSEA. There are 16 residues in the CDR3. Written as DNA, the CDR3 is TGCAGCGTTGAACCTAGCGGGAGGCGGTTCTACAATGAGCAGTACTTC. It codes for CSVEPSGRRFYNEQYF.

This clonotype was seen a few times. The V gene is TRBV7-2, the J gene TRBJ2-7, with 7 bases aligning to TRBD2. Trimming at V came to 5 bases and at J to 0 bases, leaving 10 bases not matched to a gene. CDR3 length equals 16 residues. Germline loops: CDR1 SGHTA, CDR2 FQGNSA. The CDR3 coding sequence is TGTGCCAGCAGCCCATTAGCGGGCCCTTACTCCTACGAGCAGTACTTC. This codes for CASSPLAGPYSYEQYF.

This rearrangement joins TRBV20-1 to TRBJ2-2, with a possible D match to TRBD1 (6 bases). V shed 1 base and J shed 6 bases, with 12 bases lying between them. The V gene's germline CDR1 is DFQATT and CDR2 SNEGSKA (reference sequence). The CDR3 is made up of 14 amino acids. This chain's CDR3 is CSARAPGAAGELFF. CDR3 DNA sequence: TGCAGTGCTAGAGCCCCAGGGGCTGCCGGGGAGCTGTTTTTT.

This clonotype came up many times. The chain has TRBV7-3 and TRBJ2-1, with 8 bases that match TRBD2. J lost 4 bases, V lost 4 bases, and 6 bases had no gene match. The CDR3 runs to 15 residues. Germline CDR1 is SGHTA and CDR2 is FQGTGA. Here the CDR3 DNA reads TGTGCCAGCAGCTCCGGGGGGGCCGGGTACAATGAGCAGTTCTTC. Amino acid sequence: CASSSGGAGYNEQFF.

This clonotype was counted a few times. CDR3 bases: TGTGCCAGCAGCCCCTCGGGGACTAGCGGCGAGAAGTTCTTC. It specifies CASSPSGTSGEKFF. This chain connects TRBV9 to TRBJ2-1; TRBD2 agrees at 11 bases. Germline V gene lookup returns CDR1 SGDLS and CDR2 YYNGEE. V trimming: 4 bases; J trimming: 14 bases; junction bases outside the gene matches: 11. CDR3 size: 14 residues.

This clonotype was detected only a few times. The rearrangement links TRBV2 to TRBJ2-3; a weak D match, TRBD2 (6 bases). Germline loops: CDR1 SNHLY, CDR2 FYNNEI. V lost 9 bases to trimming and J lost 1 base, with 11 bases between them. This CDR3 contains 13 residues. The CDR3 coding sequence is TGTGCCAGGCGGGGTAGCGGCACAGATACGCAGTATTTT. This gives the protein CARRGSGTDTQYF.